This T cell receptor (beta chain) originates from a study of cytomegalovirus exposure and HLA in healthy donors (dated by TCRdb to 2015 to 2018). Concerning the study at large: An earlier analysis of under 600 of the donors reported roughly 300 Gb of sequence data and 100 million to 130 million unique TCR beta sequences from 150 million to 200 million T cells. All discovery cohort repertoires had been generated on a single sequencing platform. On average, around 230,000 unique TCR beta nucleotide sequences were sequenced per donor among several hundred genotyped donors of the cohort, with roughly 20% of those sequences being non-productive. Among the approximately 430 genotyped donors, 75% to 90% belonged to the genetic ancestry cluster associated with self-reported Caucasian donors. The later analysis used no new phenotypic data to find candidate immune exposures, relying instead on TCR beta sequences and their occurrence across donors. To predict cytomegalovirus infection status, the study combined high-throughput TCR immunosequencing, statistical association of individual TCRs with disease status, and machine learning. About 5 DR-DQ haplotypes were handled as single units for association and clustering, since linkage in the cohort was strong. The study was designed to test whether signatures of past pathogen exposure could be identified by cataloging public T cell receptors. Along with the approximately 620-subject first cohort, a separate validation cohort of around 110 different subjects was used. Using immunosequencing, the study profiled T cell repertoires from 550 to 750 subjects and related those repertoires to cytomegalovirus serostatus. To study patterns of TCR occurrence, a later analysis re-analyzed previously published TCR beta repertoires from 500 to 850 donors and added high-resolution HLA genotyping. Typing coverage differed by locus: A, B, C, DRB1 and DQB1 were typed in roughly 620-630 donors, DQA1 in 500 to 550, DPA1 in around 600, and DPB1 in roughly 470. About 330 gigabases of sequencing data and around 90 million unique TCR sequences made up an early release that covered 500 to 650 HLA-typed donors. In a later genetic analysis, genome-wide SNP genotypes for about three fifths of the roughly 670 donors were used, and that subset was treated as a discovery cohort. Both class I and class II loci were covered by HLA typing, at four-digit resolution. In an earlier analysis of over 550 of the donors, high-throughput TCR beta sequencing was used to judge whether each TCR beta V gene segment behaved as functional or pseudogenic. Donor age, sex, ethnicity and CMV serostatus were compiled together with the repertoire data. General study outcomes and caveats: In the study, some 180 TCR beta chains were listed as associated with cytomegalovirus. The earlier analysis of 587 of the donors excluded roughly 17 rarely observed V segments, including chromosome 9 orphons, because counts were too low. In a later analysis, HLA-associated TCR beta chains were found to be more clonally expanded and to have lower generation probabilities than equally common non-associated chains. The only immune exposure information available for the cohort was CMV serostatus. The 87-base-pair reads could not distinguish some IMGT-functional V segments, including TRBV6-2 and TRBV6-3, so those segments were excluded. In this cohort, only TCR beta chains were sequenced, and detectable features were limited by the absence of alpha or paired-chain data. Assigning TCR associations to individual alleles was difficult when HLA alleles, especially DR and DQ, strongly co-occurred. Linkage disequilibrium might explain the correlated functional status among segregating V segments, but an unknown experimental factor could not be ruled out. A few of the identified cytomegalovirus-associated TCR beta chains were confirmed in vitro to be specific for cytomegalovirus antigens. Because HLA typing was missing for some donors at each locus, association tests included only the typed subset. In a later genetic analysis, fewer N-insertions in productive TCRs were reported among donors in an Asian-associated ancestry cluster than the 666-donor mean. An earlier analysis of 450 to 750 of the donors showed that most TCR beta V segments appeared in productive rearrangements either about 87% or about 30% of the time, which broadly matched IMGT annotations. At a false discovery rate of 0.05, a later analysis linked 16,951 TCR beta sequences to specific HLA alleles. In a later analysis, several top co-occurrence clusters were reported to appear linked to parvovirus B19, influenza, CMV and Epstein-Barr virus. In a later analysis, the rate of TCR association differed among HLA loci, with DRB1 alleles having the most associated TCRs and HLA-C alleles having the fewest. According to the authors, the approach could potentially be generalized to other disease states and immunological phenotypes. V-gene and J-gene trimming of TCR beta chains was associated with a missense DCLRE1C variant in a later genetic analysis, and the association was replicated in an independent cohort. Presence/absence analyses assumed roughly uniform sequencing depth across donors, an assumption that may not hold. A further reported finding was that TCR beta sequences accurately predicted the HLA-A and HLA-B alleles for most subjects in the first cohort. Most TCR sequences were seen in very few donors, while some public TCRs were found in many individuals. The classifier was reported to diagnose cytomegalovirus status with high specificity and sensitivity in both the original and validation cohorts. The sequencing pipeline was judged likely to have produced a cluster of highly shared sequence variants as a technical artifact. A later analysis found that most CMV-associated TCR beta chains appeared HLA-restricted, with HLA associations seemingly driven largely by CMV exposure.

A remark on this clone: Its target antigen remains unknown. Nothing much larger sits one base from this clone, and base qualities are not available.

Trimming removed 3 bases from V and 1 base from J, leaving 12 bases between the germline ends. The CDR3 numbers 14 residues from cysteine through phenylalanine. The sequence is cut down to CDR3 DNA, 42 bases in frame from base 1. CDR1 and CDR2 are read off the germline V gene as SQVTM and ANQGSEA. In total, roughly 670 healthy bone marrow donors made up the cohort. At the time of sampling, all cohort members were nominally healthy, though unrecorded immune exposures were likely present. The donor tested CMV seronegative and was one of the 352 seronegative cohort members. A peripheral blood sample was provided by each donor, and peripheral blood mononuclear cells were used for TCR beta sequencing. Genomic DNA extraction from the blood cell samples was performed with the Qiagen DNeasy Blood Extraction Kit. Library preparation used the immunoSEQ multiplex PCR assay. The multiplex PCR relied on a mix of 60 forward primers for TCR Vbeta segments and 13 reverse primers for TCR Jbeta segments. The CDR3 region of rearranged TCR beta genes was amplified from genomic DNA with a multiplex PCR assay. Amplified TCR beta libraries were sequenced as 87-base-pair reads on the Illumina HiSeq System. In the source study's methods: A later analysis counted 65 million to 90 million unique TCR beta chains across the 500 to 850 repertoires, and 9 million to 14 million of these chains were shared by at least two donors. Raw reads were error-corrected and collapsed into unique sequences by a nearest-neighbor algorithm in which closely related sequences were merged to remove PCR and sequencing errors. V, D and J gene segments were assigned by aligning CDR3 sequences to IMGT reference sequences. For a sequence to be retained, a match of at least six nucleotides was required to both a V gene segment and a J gene segment. A rearrangement was called productive if the CDR3 had no stop codons and remained in frame with V and J, and every other rearrangement was called non-productive. CDR3 was defined by IMGT convention, running from the second conserved V-encoded cysteine to the conserved J-encoded phenylalanine. In an earlier analysis of more than 550 of the donors, sequences lacking an unambiguous match to a single V gene segment were excluded. In an earlier analysis of around 600 of the donors, V segments were called functional above 56.7% productive rearrangements and were called segregating when the between-donor standard deviation exceeded 5%. A statistical classification framework was developed to diagnose cytomegalovirus status using the catalog of TCR beta chain sequences. A later analysis assigned V and J genes by comparing TCR nucleotide sequences with IMGT/GENE-DB human TR gene sequences. In a later analysis, CDR3 sequences and most-parsimonious VDJ recombination scenarios were assigned using the TCRdist pipeline. In a later analysis, every TCR beta chain was defined by the combination of its CDR3 amino acid sequence and its V-gene family, and reads without a unique V-gene family were dropped. To address suspected cross-contamination and a sequencing artifact, a later analysis removed a few hundred highly shared, low-generation-probability nucleotide sequences. For each public chain, a later analysis derived a clonal expansion index from normalized ranks of inferred template counts within each repertoire. In a later analysis, generation probabilities were computed using a VDJ recombination model fitted to out-of-frame rearrangements, and the results were checked against IGoR. A later analysis scored TCR-TCR, TCR-HLA and TCR-CMV co-occurrence with hypergeometric tests, applying a repertoire-size bias correction to TCR pairs. In a later analysis, false discovery rates were estimated by permuting HLA or CMV assignments 20 times. In a later analysis, co-occurring TCRs were grouped using DBSCAN, with TCRdist sequence similarity added in when clustering inside HLA-allele-positive subsets. Repertoires with fewer than 30,000 or more than 120,000 public chains were left out of co-occurrence clustering, as were five repertoires with anomalous nucleotide sharing. This immuneACCESS table, as held by TCRdb, lists in-frame sequences with V and J called but not all clones. Of the missing ones, under half trace to an unresolved V gene in checked studies; the others have no known cause. That table supplies the V and J calls and clone size; D and trimming were determined from the DNA. A total of about 210,000 clones appear in this sample, approximately 80% of them only once. The ten largest clones take up 2.9% of the sample.

The clonotype comes from a man in his thirties or forties in good health and CMV-seronegative. The material sequenced was PBMCs. In this chain, TRBV29-1 is recombined with TRBJ1-1, with TRBD1 as a weak D call on 5 bases. The base sequence is TGCAGCGTTGAGGGGCCAGGAAGGAACACTGAAGCTTTCTTT. Its amino acids are CSVEGPGRNTEAFF.